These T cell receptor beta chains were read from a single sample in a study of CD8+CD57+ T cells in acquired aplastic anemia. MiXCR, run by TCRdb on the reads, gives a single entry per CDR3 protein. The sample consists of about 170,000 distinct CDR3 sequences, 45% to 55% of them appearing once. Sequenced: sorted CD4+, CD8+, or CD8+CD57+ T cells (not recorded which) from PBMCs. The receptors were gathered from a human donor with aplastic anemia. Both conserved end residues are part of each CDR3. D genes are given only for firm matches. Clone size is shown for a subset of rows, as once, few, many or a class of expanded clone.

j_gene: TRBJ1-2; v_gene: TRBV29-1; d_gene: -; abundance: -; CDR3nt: TGCAGCGTTGAGGGCGGCTTTAACTATGGCTACACCTTC; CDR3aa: CSVEGGFNYGYTF
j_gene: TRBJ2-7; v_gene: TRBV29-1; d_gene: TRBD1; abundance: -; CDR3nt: TGCAGCGTGGAGGGGACAGGGGGCTCTGGGCAGTACTTC; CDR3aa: CSVEGTGGSGQYF
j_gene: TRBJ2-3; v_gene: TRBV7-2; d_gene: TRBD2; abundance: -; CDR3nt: TGTGCCAGCAGCTTAGTTCCTGGGGGGGATACGCAGTGTTTT; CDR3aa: CASSLVPGGDTQCF
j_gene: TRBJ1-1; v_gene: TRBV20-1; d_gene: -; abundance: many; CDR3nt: TGCAGTGCTAGGAGTATCGCAGGGAAGATTGAAGCTTTCTTT; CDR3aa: CSARSIAGKIEAFF
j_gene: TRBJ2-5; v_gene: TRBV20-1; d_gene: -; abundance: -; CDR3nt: TGCAGTGCCAGCGGACGAAGACAGGGAGGCGGCGGAGAAGAGACCCAGTACTTC; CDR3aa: CSASGRRQGGGGEETQYF
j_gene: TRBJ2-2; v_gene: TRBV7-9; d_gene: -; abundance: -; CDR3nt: TGTGCCAGCAGCTTTACTAGTACCGGGGAGCTGTTTTTT; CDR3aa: CASSFTSTGELFF
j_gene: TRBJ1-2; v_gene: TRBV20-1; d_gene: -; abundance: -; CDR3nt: TGCAGTGCTAGGGGACGATATGGCTACACCTTC; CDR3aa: CSARGRYGYTF
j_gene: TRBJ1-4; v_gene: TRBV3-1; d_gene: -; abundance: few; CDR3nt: TGTGCCAGCAGCCAAAGGGGGGGCGCGAGTGAAAAACTGTTTTTT; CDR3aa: CASSQRGGASEKLFF
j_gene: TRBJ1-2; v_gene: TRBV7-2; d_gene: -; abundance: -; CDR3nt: TGTGCCAGCAGCTCTGATACGAGCTATGGCTACACCTTC; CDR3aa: CASSSDTSYGYTF
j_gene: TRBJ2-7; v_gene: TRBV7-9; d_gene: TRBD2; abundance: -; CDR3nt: TGTGCCAGCAGCTTATTACGGGAGGGATTGTACGAGCAGTACTTC; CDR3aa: CASSLLREGLYEQYF
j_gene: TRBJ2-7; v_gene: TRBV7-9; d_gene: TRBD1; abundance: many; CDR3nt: TGTGCCAGCAGCCCTGGGACAGGGACCTACGAGCAGTACTTC; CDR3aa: CASSPGTGTYEQYF
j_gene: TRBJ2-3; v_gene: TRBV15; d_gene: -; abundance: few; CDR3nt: TGTGCCACCAGCAGAAACGCAGATACGCAGTATTTT; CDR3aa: CATSRNADTQYF
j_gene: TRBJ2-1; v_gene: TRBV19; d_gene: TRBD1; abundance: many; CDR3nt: TGTGCCAGTAGTATACGGAGAGGGGACAGGGGGCAGTTCTTC; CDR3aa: CASSIRRGDRGQFF
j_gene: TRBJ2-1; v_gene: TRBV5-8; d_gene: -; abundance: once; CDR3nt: TGTGCCAGCACCCCGAGCGCAGAAAATGAGCAGTTCTTC; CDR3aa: CASTPSAENEQFF
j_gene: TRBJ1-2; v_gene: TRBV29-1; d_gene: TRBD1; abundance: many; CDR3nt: TGCAGCGTTTTCCAGGGGGGTACTTCTAACTATGGCTACACCTTC; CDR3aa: CSVFQGGTSNYGYTF
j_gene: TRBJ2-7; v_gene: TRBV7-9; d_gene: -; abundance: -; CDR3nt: TGTGCCGGCAGCTTGGTCTCAGGGCCCAGCGAGCAGTACTTC; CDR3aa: CAGSLVSGPSEQYF
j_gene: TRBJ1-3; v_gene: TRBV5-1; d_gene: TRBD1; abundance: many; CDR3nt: TGCGCCAGCAGCTTGGACGGACAGGTCCGCTCTGGAAACACCATATATTTT; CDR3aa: CASSLDGQVRSGNTIYF
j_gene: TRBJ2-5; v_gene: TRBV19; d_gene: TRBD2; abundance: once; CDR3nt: TGTGCCCTTCGTAGCGGGAGGGAGACCCAGTACTTC; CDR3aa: CALRSGRETQYF
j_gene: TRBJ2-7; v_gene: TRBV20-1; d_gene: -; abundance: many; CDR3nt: TGCAGTGCTAGAGATAGGCGTCGCTCCTACGAGCAGTACTTC; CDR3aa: CSARDRRRSYEQYF
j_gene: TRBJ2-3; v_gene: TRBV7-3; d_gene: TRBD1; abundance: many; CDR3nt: TGTGCCAGCATCGGGACAGCACAAAGCACAGATACGCAGTATTTT; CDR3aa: CASIGTAQSTDTQYF
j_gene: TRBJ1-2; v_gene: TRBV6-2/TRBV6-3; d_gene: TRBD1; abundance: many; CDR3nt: TGTGCCAGCAGTTACTCGGTGGGACAGTTTACCCTACTCTATGGCTACACCTTC; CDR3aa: CASSYSVGQFTLLYGYTF
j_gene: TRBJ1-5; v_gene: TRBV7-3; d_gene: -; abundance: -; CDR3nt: TGTGCCAGCAGCCTATTAAGCAATCAGCCCCAGCATTTT; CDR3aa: CASSLLSNQPQHF
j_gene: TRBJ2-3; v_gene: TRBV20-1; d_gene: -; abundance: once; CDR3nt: TGCAGTGCTCCCCTCGGGGGGCCCACAGATACGCAGTATTTT; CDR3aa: CSAPLGGPTDTQYF
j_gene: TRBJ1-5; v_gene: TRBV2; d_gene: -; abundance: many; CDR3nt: TGTGCCAGCAGAAAGACTGACAGGAACTCTCAGCCCCAGCATTTT; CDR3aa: CASRKTDRNSQPQHF
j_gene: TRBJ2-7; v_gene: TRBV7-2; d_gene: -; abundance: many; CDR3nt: TGTGCCAGCAGCTTAGTGGGGTCCCTCTACGAGCAGTACTTC; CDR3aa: CASSLVGSLYEQYF
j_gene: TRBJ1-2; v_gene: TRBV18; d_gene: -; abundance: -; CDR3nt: TGTGCCAGCTCACCCTCGGGAGGAGGGTACTATGGCTACACCTTC; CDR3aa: CASSPSGGGYYGYTF
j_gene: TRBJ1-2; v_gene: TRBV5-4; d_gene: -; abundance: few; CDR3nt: TGTGCCAGCGGATTCTGGGGTCACCAGAAGGATGGCTACACCTTC; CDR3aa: CASGFWGHQKDGYTF
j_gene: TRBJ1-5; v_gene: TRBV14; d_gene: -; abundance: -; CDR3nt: TGTGCCAGCAGCCAAGGGGGCACTCCCTGGCCCCAGCATTTT; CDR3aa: CASSQGGTPWPQHF